These 25 T cell receptor beta chains originate from one sample sequenced in a study of shared clonotypes between healthy human individuals. Clones were read by immunoSEQ multiplex PCR, and TCRdb kept only the in-frame ones, dropping some. The sample contains some 490,000 clones, around four fifths of which appear only once. The specimen was PBMCs. The origin of the receptors is a woman in her thirties or forties in good health. Some clones in this sample may be carry-over from other donors' samples.

This clone was recorded only once. The J gene is TRBJ1-4, the V gene TRBV5-1; D uncertain. The germline V gene has CDR1 SGHRS and CDR2 YFSETQ. The length of the CDR3 is 13 residues. V was shortened by 7 bases and J by 4 bases, with 11 bases between the two germline ends. The CDR3 bases are TGCGCCAGCGGCAAAAACCTTAATGAAAAACTGTTTTTT. It translates to CASGKNLNEKLFF.

The genes are TRBV4-1 and TRBJ2-3; D perhaps matches TRBD2 (5 bases). This CDR3 spans 17 amino acids. V was pared by 0 bases and J by 2 bases, with 15 bases between. The germline V gene has CDR1 MGHRA and CDR2 YSYEKL. The CDR3 loop reads CASSQEVLKRTTDTQYF. The CDR3 DNA reads as TGCGCCAGCAGCCAAGAGGTCCTCAAGCGGACCACAGATACGCAGTATTTT.

The chain employs TRBV5-1 and TRBJ2-5; D is unresolved. Per the germline V gene, CDR1 is SGHRS and CDR2 is YFSETQ. Trimming left V 4 bases short and J 5 bases short, with 9 bases between. The CDR3 spans 12 residues. The CDR3, as DNA: TGCGCCAGCAGCCGAGATGGGGAGACCCAGTACTTC. Translated: CASSRDGETQYF.

The chain couples TRBV19 to TRBJ2-4, with 14 bases matching TRBD2. CDR1 and CDR2 (germline): LNHDA, SQIVND (reference sequence). The CDR3 contains 19 residues. The J segment lost 2 bases and the V segment lost 4 bases, leaving 10 bases of the junction unmatched. This CDR3 reads CASSTGLAGGRRTKNIQYF. In nucleotides, the CDR3 is TGTGCCAGTAGTACAGGACTAGCGGGAGGACGGCGGACCAAAAACATTCAGTACTTC.

The genes are TRBV7-9 and TRBJ2-3; 13 bases are a match to TRBD2. V lost 4 bases and J lost 4; bases outside the gene matches: 5. Germline-derived CDR1 and CDR2 are SEHNR and FQNEAQ (reference sequence). The CDR3 runs 16 residues. The CDR3 coding sequence is TGTGCCAGCAGCTCCAGACTAGCGGGAGGCCCAGATACGCAGTATTTT. Translated: CASSSRLAGGPDTQYF.

The V and J genes are TRBV2 and TRBJ2-7, with D tentatively TRBD1 (6 bases). Germline values: CDR1 SNHLY, CDR2 FYNNEI. This CDR3 is 14 amino acids long. The V gene lost 7 bases and the J gene lost 0 bases, with 13 bases spanning the gap. The CDR3: CASNKRGYSYEQYF. In nucleotides, the CDR3 is TGTGCCAGCAATAAGAGGGGGTACTCCTACGAGCAGTACTTC.

V usage is TRBV2 and J usage is TRBJ1-5; D call uncertain. V dropped 5 bases and J dropped 0 bases, with 5 bases sitting between them. Per the germline V gene, CDR1 is SNHLY and CDR2 is FYNNEI. The CDR3 extends over 13 amino acids. The CDR3 DNA reads as TGTGCCAGCAGTTTACGTAGCAATCAGCCCCAGCATTTT. Protein product: CASSLRSNQPQHF. The full variable domain, rest sourced from reference TRBV2 and TRBJ1-5, is EPEVTQTPSHQVTQMGQEVILRCVPISNHLYFYWYRQILGQKVEFLVSFYNNEISEKSEIFDDQFSVERPDGSNFTLKIRSTKLEDSAMYFCASSLRSNQPQHFGDGTRLSIL.

The chain joins TRBV30 to TRBJ2-5; TRBD2 matches 12 bases. V shed 3 bases and J 1 base; nucleotides not matched to a gene: 6. CDR3 length equals 16 residues. From germline, CDR1 is GTSNPN and CDR2 SVGIG (reference sequence). Here the CDR3 reads CAWSPGLAGVQETQYF. The CDR3 DNA reads as TGTGCCTGGAGCCCGGGACTAGCGGGCGTCCAAGAGACCCAGTACTTC.

This clone was detected once. The genes are TRBV28 and TRBJ2-3, with TRBD2 matching over 11 bases. V shed 7 bases and J 2 bases; nucleotides not matched to a gene: 17. Germline V gives CDR1 MDHEN, CDR2 SYDVKM. The CDR3 has 19 residues. CDR3 in amino acids: CASTPTWGIAGGPTDTQYF. The CDR3 DNA follows: TGTGCCAGCACCCCAACCTGGGGGATAGCGGGAGGGCCCACAGATACGCAGTATTTT.

This clone has only a few counts. The chain carries TRBV5-1 and TRBJ2-3, with a weak D call TRBD2 (5 bases). Trimming pared 5 bases from V and 0 bases from J, leaving 10 bases between. From germline, CDR1 is SGHRS and CDR2 YFSETQ. The CDR3 sequence is 14 residues long. The CDR3 protein is CASSEGRSTDTQYF. For the CDR3, the DNA is TGCGCCAGCAGTGAGGGTCGGAGCACAGATACGCAGTATTTT.

V gene TRBV19 combines with J gene TRBJ2-5, with D perhaps matching TRBD2 (6 bases). From germline, CDR1 is LNHDA and CDR2 SQIVND (reference sequence). The CDR3 length is 14 residues. V lost 3 bases to trimming and J lost 5 bases, with 13 bases between them. The DNA of the CDR3 is TGTGCCAGTAGTATCGTCCTCGCGGGGGAGACCCAGTACTTC. This translates into CASSIVLAGETQYF. Variable domain in full (rest from reference TRBV19 and TRBJ2-5): DGGITQSPKYLFRKEGQNVTLSCEQNLNHDAMYWYRQDPGQGLRLIYYSQIVNDFQKGDIAEGYSVSREKKESFPLTVTSAQKNPTAFYLCASSIVLAGETQYFGPGTRLLVL.

This clone was counted a single time. In DNA form, the CDR3 reads TGCGCCAGCTCTTCCAAGACAGGGGGAGAGGAGACCCAGTACTTC. Its translation: CASSSKTGGEETQYF. The chain joins TRBV10-2 to TRBJ2-5; 9 positions agree with TRBD1. V trimming: 8 bases; J trimming: 5 bases; junction bases outside the gene matches: 12. The CDR3 contains 15 residues. Germline CDR1 is WSHSY and CDR2 is SAAADI.

CDR3 loop: CASSFRGPVGSNQPQHF. CDR3 nucleotide sequence: TGTGCCAGCAGTTTCAGGGGCCCTGTGGGGAGCAATCAGCCCCAGCATTTT. The chain has TRBV28 and TRBJ1-5; D is possibly TRBD1 (6 bases). V lost 3 bases and J 1 base, leaving 16 bases between the germline ends. The CDR3 has 17 amino acids. Germline V gene data show CDR1 as MDHEN and CDR2 as SYDVKM. The full variable domain, completed using reference TRBV28 and TRBJ1-5, is DVKVTQSSRYLVKRTGEKVFLECVQDMDHENMFWYRQDPGLGLRLIYFSYDVKMKEKGDIPEGYSVSREKKERFSLILESASTNQTSMYLCASSFRGPVGSNQPQHFGDGTRLSIL.

The gene calls are TRBV29-1 and TRBJ2-3; D perhaps matches TRBD2 (5 bases). This CDR3 has 17 amino acids. V was cut by 8 bases and J by 0 bases, with 24 bases left in between. The V gene's germline CDR1 is SQVTM and CDR2 ANQGSEA. The CDR3 bases are TGCAGCATCCAAGAGGTCGTCGGGGAAATCAGCACAGATACGCAGTATTTT. The encoded protein is CSIQEVVGEISTDTQYF.

The chain uses TRBV28 and TRBJ2-7; TRBD1 might be the D (5 bases). The length of the CDR3 is 15 residues. Germline CDR1 is MDHEN and CDR2 is SYDVKM. The V and J ends lost 5 bases and 5 bases respectively, with 19 bases between them. CDR3 sequence: CASSPSYSGSHEQYF. The CDR3 nucleotides read TGTGCCAGCAGTCCTAGTTATTCAGGGTCCCACGAGCAGTACTTC.

V and J are TRBV29-1 and TRBJ2-5; perhaps TRBD1 as D (5 bases). This CDR3 contains 14 residues. Germline CDR1 is SQVTM and CDR2 is ANQGSEA. V was cut by 6 bases and J by 1 base, with 15 bases left in between. This CDR3 is CSVENDRFQETQYF. As DNA, the CDR3 is TGCAGCGTCGAAAATGACAGATTCCAAGAGACCCAGTACTTC.

This chain connects TRBV29-1 to TRBJ2-3; perhaps TRBD2 as D (5 bases). The CDR3 is 14 amino acids. Trimming took off 4 bases at V and 1 base at J, with 12 bases between the two ends. Germline lookup yields CDR1 SQVTM and CDR2 ANQGSEA. CDR3 nucleotide sequence: TGCAGCGTTGGTTTTAGCGTGGGCACAGATACGCAGTATTTT. Amino acids: CSVGFSVGTDTQYF.

The table lists this clone with a few counts. The V call is TRBV29-1, the J call TRBJ1-1; 11 positions match TRBD1. The CDR3 is made up of 13 amino acids. CDR1 is SQVTM and CDR2 is ANQGSEA in the germline V gene. The junction had 6 bases not matched to a gene; V was cut back by 7 bases and J by 5 bases. In nucleotides, the CDR3 is TGCAGCGCTACGGGACAGGGGGTAACTGAAGCTTTCTTT. This codes for CSATGQGVTEAFF. The full variable domain, rest sourced from reference TRBV29-1 and TRBJ1-1, is SAVISQKPSRDICQRGTSLTIQCQVDSQVTMMFWYRQQPGQSLTLIATANQGSEATYESGFVIDKFPISRPNLTFSTLTVSNMSPEDSSIYLCSATGQGVTEAFFGQGTRLTVV.

This chain joins TRBV5-4 and TRBJ2-1; D may be TRBD1 (6 bases). The CDR3 has 16 residues. V lost 1 base and J 0 bases, leaving 11 bases between the germline ends. Germline V gives CDR1 SGHNT, CDR2 YYREEE (reference sequence). Here the CDR3 reads CASSLPPGDSYNEQFF. The DNA for the CDR3 is TGTGCCAGCAGCTTGCCACCAGGGGACTCCTACAATGAGCAGTTCTTC. The complete variable domain, with remaining parts taken from reference TRBV5-4 and TRBJ2-1, reads ETGVTQSPTHLIKTRGQQVTLRCSSQSGHNTVSWYQQALGQGPQFIFQYYREEENGRGNFPPRFSGLQFPNYSSELNVNALELDDSALYLCASSLPPGDSYNEQFFGPGTRLTVL.

This sequence joins TRBV5-4 and TRBJ2-7; D may be TRBD1 or TRBD2 (5 bases each). The ends were cut back, 4 bases at V and 3 bases at J, with 14 bases in the middle. The CDR3 contains 14 residues. Germline V gene sequence: CDR1 SGHNT, CDR2 YYREEE (reference sequence). CDR3 sequence (DNA): TGTGCCAGCAGCCACGCGGGTGGGGGCTACGAGCAGTACTTC. It translates to CASSHAGGGYEQYF.

The rearrangement uses TRBV28 and TRBJ1-5, with TRBD1 matching over 8 bases. CDR1 is MDHEN and CDR2 is SYDVKM in the germline V gene. V lost 6 bases to trimming and J lost 6 bases; unmatched junction nucleotides: 7. The CDR3 spans 14 residues. CDR3 protein: CASSFTTGAQPQHF. DNA of the CDR3: TGTGCCAGCAGCTTTACGACAGGGGCTCAGCCCCAGCATTTT. Full variable domain (missing parts from reference TRBV28 and TRBJ1-5): DVKVTQSSRYLVKRTGEKVFLECVQDMDHENMFWYRQDPGLGLRLIYFSYDVKMKEKGDIPEGYSVSREKKERFSLILESASTNQTSMYLCASSFTTGAQPQHFGDGTRLSIL.

The J gene is TRBJ1-2, the V gene TRBV5-6; D possibly corresponds to TRBD1 (6 bases). Trimming shortened V by 0 bases and J by 7 bases, and 19 bases separated the two germline ends. The CDR3 is 16 residues long. Germline V CDR1 and CDR2: SGHDT, YYEEEE. CDR3 residues: CASSLAGGSGSGGYTF. Here the CDR3 DNA reads TGTGCCAGCAGCTTGGCCGGGGGCAGCGGATCCGGTGGCTACACCTTC.

In its sample, this clone was seen many times. The rearrangement uses TRBV18 and TRBJ2-1; 10 bases agree with TRBD2. This CDR3 region has 13 residues. Germline trimming cut 3 bases from V and 8 bases from J; bases unmatched to any gene: 1. From germline, CDR1 is KGHSH and CDR2 LQKENI. The CDR3 sequence is CASSPLAGDEQFF. The CDR3, as DNA: TGTGCCAGCTCACCGCTAGCGGGAGATGAGCAGTTCTTC.

This clone was observed many times. The chain couples TRBV19 to TRBJ1-1; tentatively, D is TRBD1 (5 bases). Germline V gene sequence: CDR1 LNHDA, CDR2 SQIVND (reference sequence). Trimming left V 6 bases short and J 1 base short, with 15 bases between. There are 15 residues in the CDR3. The CDR3 protein is CASRNPGGTNTEAFF. The DNA for the CDR3 is TGTGCCAGTAGAAACCCGGGAGGGACGAACACTGAAGCTTTCTTT.

The CDR3 DNA reads TGCGCCAGCAGCCGGGCCCCCGGGACTAGCGCGAACAATGAGCAGTTCTTC. Translated, it gives CASSRAPGTSANNEQFF. The rearrangement links TRBV5-1 to TRBJ2-1, with TRBD2 matching over 10 bases. The V segment lost 4 bases and the J segment 5 bases; nucleotides outside the gene matches: 12. CDR1 is SGHRS, CDR2 YFSETQ, per germline. CDR3 size: 17 residues.